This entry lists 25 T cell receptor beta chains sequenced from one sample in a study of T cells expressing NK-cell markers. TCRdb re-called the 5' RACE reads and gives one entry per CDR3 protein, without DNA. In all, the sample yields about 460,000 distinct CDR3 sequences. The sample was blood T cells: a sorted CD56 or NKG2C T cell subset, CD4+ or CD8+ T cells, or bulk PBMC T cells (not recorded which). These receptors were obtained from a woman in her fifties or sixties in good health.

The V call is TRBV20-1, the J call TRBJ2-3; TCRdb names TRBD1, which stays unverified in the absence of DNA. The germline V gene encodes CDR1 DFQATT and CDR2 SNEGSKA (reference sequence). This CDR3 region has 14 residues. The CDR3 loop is CSAPQGAVYSTQYF.

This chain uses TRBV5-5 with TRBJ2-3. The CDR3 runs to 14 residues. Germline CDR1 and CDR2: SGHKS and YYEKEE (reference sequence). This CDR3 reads CASSFFFYTDTQYF.

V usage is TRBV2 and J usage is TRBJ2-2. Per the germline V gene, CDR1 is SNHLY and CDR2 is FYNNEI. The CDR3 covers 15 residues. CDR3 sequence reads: CASSERVLNTGELFF.

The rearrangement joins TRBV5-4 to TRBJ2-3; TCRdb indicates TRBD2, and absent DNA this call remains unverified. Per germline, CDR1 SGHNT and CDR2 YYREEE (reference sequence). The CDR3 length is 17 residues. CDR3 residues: CASSLDSGFSSTDTQYF.

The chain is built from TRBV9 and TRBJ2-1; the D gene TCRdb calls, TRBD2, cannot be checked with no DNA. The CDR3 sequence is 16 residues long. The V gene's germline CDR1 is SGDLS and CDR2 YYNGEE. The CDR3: CASSVEAGGLNNEQFF. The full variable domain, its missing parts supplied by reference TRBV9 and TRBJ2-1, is DSGVTQTPKHLITATGQRVTLRCSPRSGDLSVYWYQQSLDQGLQFLIQYYNGEERAKGNILERFSAQQFPDLHSELNLSSLELGDSALYFCASSVEAGGLNNEQFFGPGTRLTVL.

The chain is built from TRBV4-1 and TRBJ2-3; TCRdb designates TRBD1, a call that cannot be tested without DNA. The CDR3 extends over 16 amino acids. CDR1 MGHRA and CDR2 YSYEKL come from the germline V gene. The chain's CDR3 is CASSLNRDRATDTQYF.

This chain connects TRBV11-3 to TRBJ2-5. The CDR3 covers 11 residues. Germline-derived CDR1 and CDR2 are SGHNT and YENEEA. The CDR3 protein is CASRNIETQYF.

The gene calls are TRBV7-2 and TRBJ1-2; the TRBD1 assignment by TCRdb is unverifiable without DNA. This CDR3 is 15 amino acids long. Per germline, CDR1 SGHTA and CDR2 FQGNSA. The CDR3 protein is CASSLEATGVLGYTF.

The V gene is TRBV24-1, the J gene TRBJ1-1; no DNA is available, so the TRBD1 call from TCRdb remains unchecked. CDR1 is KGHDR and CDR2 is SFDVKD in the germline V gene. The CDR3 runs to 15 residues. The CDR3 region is CATSVRRGLRTEAFF.

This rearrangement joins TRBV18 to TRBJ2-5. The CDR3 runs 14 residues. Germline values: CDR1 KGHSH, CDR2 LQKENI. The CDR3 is CASSPLSEAETQYF.

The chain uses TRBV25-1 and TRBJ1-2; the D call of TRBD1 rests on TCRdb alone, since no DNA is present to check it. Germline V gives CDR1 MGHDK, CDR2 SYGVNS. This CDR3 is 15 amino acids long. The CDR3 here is CASSDDRGRLVGYTF.

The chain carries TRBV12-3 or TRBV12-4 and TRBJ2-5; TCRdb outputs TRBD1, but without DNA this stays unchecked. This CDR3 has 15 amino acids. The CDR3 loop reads CASSPWTGGSETQYF.

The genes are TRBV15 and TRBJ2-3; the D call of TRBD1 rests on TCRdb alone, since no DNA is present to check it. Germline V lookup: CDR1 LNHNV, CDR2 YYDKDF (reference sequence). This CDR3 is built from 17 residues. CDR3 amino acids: CATSSASGTGSTDTQYF.

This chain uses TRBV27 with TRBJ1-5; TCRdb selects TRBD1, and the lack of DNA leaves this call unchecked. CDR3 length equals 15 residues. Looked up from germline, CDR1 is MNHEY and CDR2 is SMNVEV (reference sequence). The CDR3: CASSAGQGPNQPQHF.

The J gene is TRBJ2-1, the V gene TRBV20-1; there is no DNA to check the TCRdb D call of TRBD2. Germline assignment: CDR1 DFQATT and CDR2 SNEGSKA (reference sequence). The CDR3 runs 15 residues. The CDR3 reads CSGLSGSSGRKKQFF.

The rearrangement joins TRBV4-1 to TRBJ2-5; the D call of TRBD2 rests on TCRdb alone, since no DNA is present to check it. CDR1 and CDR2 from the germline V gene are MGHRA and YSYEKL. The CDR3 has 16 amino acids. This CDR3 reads CASSQASGTRLETQYF.

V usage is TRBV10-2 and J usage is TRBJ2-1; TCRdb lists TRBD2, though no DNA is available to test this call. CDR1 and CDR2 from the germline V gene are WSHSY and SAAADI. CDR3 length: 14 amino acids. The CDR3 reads CASTGSGNGNEQFF.

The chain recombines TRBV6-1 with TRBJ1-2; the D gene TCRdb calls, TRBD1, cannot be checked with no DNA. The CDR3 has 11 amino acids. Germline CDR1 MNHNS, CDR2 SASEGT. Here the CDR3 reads CATQGHYGYTF.

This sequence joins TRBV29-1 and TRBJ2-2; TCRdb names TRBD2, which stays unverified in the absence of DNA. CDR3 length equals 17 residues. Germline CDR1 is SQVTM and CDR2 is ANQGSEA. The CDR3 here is CSVVFLAGGTNTGELFF.

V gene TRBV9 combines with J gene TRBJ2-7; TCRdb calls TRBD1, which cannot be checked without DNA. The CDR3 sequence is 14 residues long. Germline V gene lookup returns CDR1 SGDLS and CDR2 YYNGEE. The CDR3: CASSVGDRDYEQCF.

CDR3 protein: CASSPQGARGYTF. The chain has TRBV6-6 and TRBJ1-2; with no DNA, the TCRdb D assignment of TRBD1 cannot be verified. Per the germline V gene, CDR1 is MNHNY and CDR2 is SVGAGI (reference sequence). The CDR3 loop spans 13 amino acids.

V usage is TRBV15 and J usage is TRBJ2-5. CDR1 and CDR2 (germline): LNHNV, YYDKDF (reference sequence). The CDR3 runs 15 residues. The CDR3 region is CATSRGPEIQETQYF.

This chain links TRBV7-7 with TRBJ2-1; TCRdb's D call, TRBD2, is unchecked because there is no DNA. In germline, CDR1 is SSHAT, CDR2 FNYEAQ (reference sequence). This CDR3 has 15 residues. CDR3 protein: CAVESSGSSYNEQFF.

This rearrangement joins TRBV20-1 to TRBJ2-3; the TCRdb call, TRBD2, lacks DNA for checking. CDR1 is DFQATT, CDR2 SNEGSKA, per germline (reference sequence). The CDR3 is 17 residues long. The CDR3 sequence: CSASSPGGEGSTDTQYF.

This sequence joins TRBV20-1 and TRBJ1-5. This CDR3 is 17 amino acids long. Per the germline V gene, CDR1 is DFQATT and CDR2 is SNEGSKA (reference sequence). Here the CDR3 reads CSARRHSGEQSNQPQHF.